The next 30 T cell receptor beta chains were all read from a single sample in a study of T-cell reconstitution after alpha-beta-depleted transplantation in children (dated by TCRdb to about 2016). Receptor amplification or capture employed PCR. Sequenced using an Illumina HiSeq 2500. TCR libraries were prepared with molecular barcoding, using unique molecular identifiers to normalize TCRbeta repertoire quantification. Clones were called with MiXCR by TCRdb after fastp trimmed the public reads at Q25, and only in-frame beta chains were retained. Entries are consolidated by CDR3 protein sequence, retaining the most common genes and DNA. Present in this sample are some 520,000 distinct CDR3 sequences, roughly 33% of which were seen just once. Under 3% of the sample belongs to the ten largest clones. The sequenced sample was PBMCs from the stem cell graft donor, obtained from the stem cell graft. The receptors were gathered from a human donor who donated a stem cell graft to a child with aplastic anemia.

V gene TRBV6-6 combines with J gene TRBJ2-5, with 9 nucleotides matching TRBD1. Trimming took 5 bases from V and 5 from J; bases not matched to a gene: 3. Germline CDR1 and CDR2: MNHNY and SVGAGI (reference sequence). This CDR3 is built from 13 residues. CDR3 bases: TGTGCCAGCAGTAGGGACAGGGCGGAGACCCAGTACTTC. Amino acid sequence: CASSRDRAETQYF.

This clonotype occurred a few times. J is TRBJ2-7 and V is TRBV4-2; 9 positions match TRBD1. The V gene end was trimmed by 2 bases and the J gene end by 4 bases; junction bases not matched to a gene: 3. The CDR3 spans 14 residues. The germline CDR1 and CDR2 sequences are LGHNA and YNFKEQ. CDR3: CASSQPDRGYEQYF. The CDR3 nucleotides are TGTGCCAGCAGCCAACCCGACAGGGGGTACGAGCAGTACTTC.

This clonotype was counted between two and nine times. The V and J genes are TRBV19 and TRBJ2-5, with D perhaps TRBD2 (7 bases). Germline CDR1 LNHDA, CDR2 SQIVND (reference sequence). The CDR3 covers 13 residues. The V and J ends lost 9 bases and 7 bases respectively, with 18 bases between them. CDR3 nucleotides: TGTGCCAGCGGGACGGGGGGCCCGGGGACCCAGTACTTC. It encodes CASGTGGPGTQYF.

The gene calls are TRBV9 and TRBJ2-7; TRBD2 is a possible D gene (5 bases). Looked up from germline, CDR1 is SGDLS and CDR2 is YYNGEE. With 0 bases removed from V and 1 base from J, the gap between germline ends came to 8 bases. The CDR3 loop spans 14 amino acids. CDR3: CASSVDQRSYEQYF. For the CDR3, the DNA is TGTGCCAGCAGCGTAGATCAGCGGTCCTACGAGCAGTACTTC.

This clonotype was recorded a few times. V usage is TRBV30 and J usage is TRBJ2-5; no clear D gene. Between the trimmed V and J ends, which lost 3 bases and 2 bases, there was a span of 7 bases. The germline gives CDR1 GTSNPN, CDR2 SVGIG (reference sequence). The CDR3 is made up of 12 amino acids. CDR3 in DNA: TGTGCCTGGAGGTGGAAACAAGAGACCCAGTACTTC. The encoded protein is CAWRWKQETQYF.

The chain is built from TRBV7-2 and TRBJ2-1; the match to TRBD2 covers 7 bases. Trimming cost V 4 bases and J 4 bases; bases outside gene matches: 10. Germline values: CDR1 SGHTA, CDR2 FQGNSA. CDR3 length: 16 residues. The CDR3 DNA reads TGTGCCAGCAGCTCCCTGCTTGGGACTAAATACAATGAGCAGTTCTTC. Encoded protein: CASSSLLGTKYNEQFF.

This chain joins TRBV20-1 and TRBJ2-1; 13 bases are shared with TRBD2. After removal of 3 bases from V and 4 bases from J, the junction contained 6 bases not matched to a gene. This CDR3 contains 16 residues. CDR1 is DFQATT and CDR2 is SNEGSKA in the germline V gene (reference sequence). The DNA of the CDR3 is TGCAGTGCTAGTCCCGAACTAGCGGGAGGGTACAATGAGCAGTTCTTC. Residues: CSASPELAGGYNEQFF.

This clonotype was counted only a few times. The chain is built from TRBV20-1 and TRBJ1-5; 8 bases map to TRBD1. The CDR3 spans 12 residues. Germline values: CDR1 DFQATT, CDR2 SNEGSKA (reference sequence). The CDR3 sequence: CMTGQGNQPQHF. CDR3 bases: TGCATGACGGGACAGGGCAATCAGCCCCAGCATTTT.

The CDR3 region is CASSLGSAGGGYEQYF. CDR3 DNA: TGTGCCAGCAGCTTAGGTTCCGCGGGAGGAGGCTACGAGCAGTACTTC. The rearrangement joins TRBV7-2 to TRBJ2-7, with 8 nucleotides matching TRBD2. Losses at the gene ends were 1 base for V and 3 bases for J; bases not matched to a gene: 8. The CDR3 consists of 16 residues. Germline V gives CDR1 SGHTA, CDR2 FQGNSA. Filled out from reference TRBV7-2 and TRBJ2-7, the complete variable domain reads GAGVSQSPSNKVTEKGKDVELRCDPISGHTALYWYRQSLGQGLEFLIYFQGNSAPDKSGLPSDRFSAERTGGSVSTLTIQRTQQEDSAVYLCASSLGSAGGGYEQYFGPGTRLTVT.

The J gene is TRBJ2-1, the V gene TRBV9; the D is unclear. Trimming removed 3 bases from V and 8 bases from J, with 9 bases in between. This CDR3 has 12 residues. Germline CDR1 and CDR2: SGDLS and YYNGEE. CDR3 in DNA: TGTGCCAGCAGCGCCCCTCCACATGAGCAGTTCTTC. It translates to CASSAPPHEQFF.

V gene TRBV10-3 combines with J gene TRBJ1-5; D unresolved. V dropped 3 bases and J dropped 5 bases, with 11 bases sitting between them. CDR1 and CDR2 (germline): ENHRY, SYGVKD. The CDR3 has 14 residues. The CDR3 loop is CAISDSWPDQPQHF. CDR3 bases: TGTGCCATCAGTGATTCTTGGCCCGATCAGCCCCAGCATTTT.

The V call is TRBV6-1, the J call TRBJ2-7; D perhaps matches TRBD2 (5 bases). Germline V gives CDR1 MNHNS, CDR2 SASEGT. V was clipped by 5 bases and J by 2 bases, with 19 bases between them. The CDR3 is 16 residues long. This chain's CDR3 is CASSTSTGVLTYEQYF. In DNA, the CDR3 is TGTGCCAGCAGTACATCAACCGGGGTTTTGACCTACGAGCAGTACTTC.

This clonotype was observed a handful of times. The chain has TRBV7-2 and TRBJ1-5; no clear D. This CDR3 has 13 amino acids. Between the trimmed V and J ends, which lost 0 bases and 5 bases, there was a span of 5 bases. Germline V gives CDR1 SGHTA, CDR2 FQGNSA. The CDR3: CASSLATYQPQHF. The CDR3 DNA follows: TGTGCCAGCAGCTTAGCAACATATCAGCCCCAGCATTTT.

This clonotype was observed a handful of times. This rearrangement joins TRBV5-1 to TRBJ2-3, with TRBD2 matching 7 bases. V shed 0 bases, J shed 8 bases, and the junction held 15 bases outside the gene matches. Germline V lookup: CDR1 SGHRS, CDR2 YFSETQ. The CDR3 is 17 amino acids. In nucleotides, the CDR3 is TGCGCCAGCAGCTTGGAGGCGGAGCGGGGCATGGGAGGTACGCAGTATTTT. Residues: CASSLEAERGMGGTQYF.

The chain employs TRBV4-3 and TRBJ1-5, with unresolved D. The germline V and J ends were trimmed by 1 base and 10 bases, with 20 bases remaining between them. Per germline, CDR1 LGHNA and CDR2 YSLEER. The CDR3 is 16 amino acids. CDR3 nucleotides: TGCGCCAGCAGCCAAGTCTGGGTCACCGAAGTGAGACCCCAGCATTTT. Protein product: CASSQVWVTEVRPQHF.

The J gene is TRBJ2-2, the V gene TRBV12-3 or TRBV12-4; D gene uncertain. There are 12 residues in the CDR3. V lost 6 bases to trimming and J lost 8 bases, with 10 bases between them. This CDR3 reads CASREAAGELFF. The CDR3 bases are TGTGCCAGCAGGGAAGCAGCGGGGGAGCTGTTTTTT.

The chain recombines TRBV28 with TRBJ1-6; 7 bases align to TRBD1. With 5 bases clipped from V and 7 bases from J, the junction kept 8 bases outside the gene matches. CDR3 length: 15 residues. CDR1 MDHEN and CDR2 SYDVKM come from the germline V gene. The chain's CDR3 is CASSPQQGKNSPLHF. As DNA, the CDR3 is TGTGCCAGCAGTCCCCAACAGGGGAAGAATTCACCCCTCCACTTT.

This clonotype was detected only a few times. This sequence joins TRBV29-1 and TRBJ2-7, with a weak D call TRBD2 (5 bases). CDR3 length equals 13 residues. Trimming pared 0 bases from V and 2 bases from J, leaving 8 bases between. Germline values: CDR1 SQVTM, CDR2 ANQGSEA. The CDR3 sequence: CSVEDGNTYEQYF. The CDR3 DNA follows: TGCAGCGTTGAAGACGGGAACACCTACGAGCAGTACTTC.

The CDR3 region has the DNA TGCGCCAGCAGCCCGGACAGGGAGGGTTCACCCCTCCACTTT. Its translation is CASSPDREGSPLHF. The V call is TRBV4-3, the J call TRBJ1-6; 8 bases fit TRBD1. V trimming: 4 bases; J trimming: 9 bases; junction bases outside the gene matches: 5. The CDR3 totals 14 residues. CDR1 is LGHNA, CDR2 YSLEER, per germline.

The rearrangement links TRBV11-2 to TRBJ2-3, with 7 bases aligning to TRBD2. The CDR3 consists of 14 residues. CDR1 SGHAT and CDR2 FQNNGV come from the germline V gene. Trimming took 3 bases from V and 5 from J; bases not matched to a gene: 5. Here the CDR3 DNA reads TGTGCCAGCAGCTTGCATGGGAGGGGAGATACGCAGTATTTT. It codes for CASSLHGRGDTQYF.

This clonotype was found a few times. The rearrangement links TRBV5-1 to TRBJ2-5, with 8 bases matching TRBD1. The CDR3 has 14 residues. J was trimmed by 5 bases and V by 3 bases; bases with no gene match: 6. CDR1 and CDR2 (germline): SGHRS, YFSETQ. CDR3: CASSYTGGEETQYF. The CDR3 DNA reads TGCGCCAGCAGCTATACAGGGGGAGAGGAGACCCAGTACTTC.

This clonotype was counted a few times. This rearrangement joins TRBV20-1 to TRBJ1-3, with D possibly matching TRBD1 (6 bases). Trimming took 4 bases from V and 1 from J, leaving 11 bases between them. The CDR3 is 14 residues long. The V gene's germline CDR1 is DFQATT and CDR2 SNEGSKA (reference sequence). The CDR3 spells CSATYRASGNTIYF. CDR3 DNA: TGCAGTGCTACCTACAGGGCGTCTGGAAACACCATATATTTT.

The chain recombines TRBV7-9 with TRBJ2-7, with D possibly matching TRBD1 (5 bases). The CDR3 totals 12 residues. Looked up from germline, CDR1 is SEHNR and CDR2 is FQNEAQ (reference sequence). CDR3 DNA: TGTGCCAGCAGCCCATCCTCGACGGACATTAGCGTC. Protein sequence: CASSPSSTDISV.

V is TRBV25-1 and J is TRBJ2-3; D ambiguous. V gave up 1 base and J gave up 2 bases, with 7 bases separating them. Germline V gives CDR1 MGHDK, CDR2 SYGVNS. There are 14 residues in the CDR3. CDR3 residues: CASSEFRVTDTQYF. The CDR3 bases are TGTGCCAGCAGTGAATTCAGAGTCACAGATACGCAGTATTTT. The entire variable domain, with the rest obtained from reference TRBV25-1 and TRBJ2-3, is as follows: EADIYQTPRYLVIGTGKKITLECSQTMGHDKMYWYQQDPGMELHLIHYSYGVNSTEKGDLSSESTVSRIRTEHFPLTLESARPSHTSQYLCASSEFRVTDTQYFGPGTRLTVL.

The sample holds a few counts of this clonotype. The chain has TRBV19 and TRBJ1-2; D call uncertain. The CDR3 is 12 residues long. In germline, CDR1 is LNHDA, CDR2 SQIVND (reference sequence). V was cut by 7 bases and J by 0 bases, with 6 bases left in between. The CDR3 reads CASTWSNYGYTF. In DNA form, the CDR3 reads TGTGCCAGTACATGGTCTAACTATGGCTACACCTTC.

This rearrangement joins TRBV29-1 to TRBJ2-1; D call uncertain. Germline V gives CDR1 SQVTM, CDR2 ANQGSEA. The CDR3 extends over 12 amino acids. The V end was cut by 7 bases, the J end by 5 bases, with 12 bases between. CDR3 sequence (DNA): TGCAGCGGGCTCCGGCGGCACAATGAGCAGTTCTTC. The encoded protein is CSGLRRHNEQFF.

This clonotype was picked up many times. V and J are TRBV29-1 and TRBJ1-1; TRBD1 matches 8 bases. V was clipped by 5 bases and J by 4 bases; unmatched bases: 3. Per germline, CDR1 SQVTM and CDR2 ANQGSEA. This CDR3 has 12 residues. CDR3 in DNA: TGCAGCGTTTGGACAGGGTCCACTGAAGCTTTCTTT. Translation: CSVWTGSTEAFF.

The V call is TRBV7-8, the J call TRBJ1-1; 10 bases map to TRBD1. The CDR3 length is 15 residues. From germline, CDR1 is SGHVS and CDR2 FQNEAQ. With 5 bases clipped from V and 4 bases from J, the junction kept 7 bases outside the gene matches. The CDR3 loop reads CASSIPGQGTTEAFF. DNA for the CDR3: TGTGCCAGCAGCATTCCGGGACAGGGGACCACTGAAGCTTTCTTT.

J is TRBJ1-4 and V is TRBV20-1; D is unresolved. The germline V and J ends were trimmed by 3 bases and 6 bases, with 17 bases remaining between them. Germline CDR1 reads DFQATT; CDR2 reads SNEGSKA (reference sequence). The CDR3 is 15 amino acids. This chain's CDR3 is CSARPSGPRDEKLFF. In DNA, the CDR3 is TGCAGTGCTAGGCCATCCGGGCCAAGGGATGAAAAACTGTTTTTT.

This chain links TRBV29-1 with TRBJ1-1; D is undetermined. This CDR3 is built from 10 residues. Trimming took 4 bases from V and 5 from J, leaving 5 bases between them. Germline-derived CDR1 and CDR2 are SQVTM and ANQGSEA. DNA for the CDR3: TGCAGCGTTGTTGGAACTGAAGCTTTCTTT. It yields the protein CSVVGTEAFF.